Listed below are T cell receptor beta chains from one sample, sequenced in a study of CD8 T cells in Susac syndrome. TCRdb analysed the immunoSEQ multiplex PCR reads with MiXCR anew, one entry per CDR3 protein. Among around 270,000 distinct CDR3 sequences listed, about 82% were seen once. The sequenced sample was CD8+ T cells from PBMCs. All receptors come from a human donor with multiple sclerosis. Both conserved end residues are part of each CDR3. Part of the rows lack a size; the others show once, few, many or a class for expanded clones.

>NA|TRBV28|TRBJ2-1
CASNGYRTSLGNEQFF
>once|TRBV27|TRBJ1-2
CASSFIQGSGNYGYTF
>once|TRBV6-2/TRBV6-3|TRBJ2-5
CASSYQLPGLAGGSGETQYF
>NA|TRBV20-1|TRBJ2-7
CSARDSGVSSDEQYF
>NA|TRBV20-1|TRBJ2-5
CSAPQVAGVGETQYF
>NA|TRBV5-1|TRBJ1-2
CASSYLPPRVYGYTF
>NA|TRBV5-1|TRBJ2-1
CASRPNDWRGSYNEQFF
>NA|TRBV28|TRBJ2-5
CASSPPDLAVQETQYF
>NA|TRBV24-1|TRBJ1-5
CATGSGPRNQPQHF
>NA|TRBV28|TRBJ2-6
CASSEHRGKSNVLTF
>NA|TRBV12-3/TRBV12-4|TRBJ1-2
CASSEWRNYGYTF
>NA|TRBV6-1|TRBJ2-4
CATVWGEDFAKNIQYF
>NA|TRBV29-1|TRBJ2-7
CSVVLGPLAGGEEQYF
>NA|TRBV9|TRBJ2-2
CASSVEGNTGDLFF
>NA|TRBV11-2|TRBJ2-6
CASSLPGGLEPTSGANVLTF
>NA|TRBV29-1|TRBJ2-6
CSVEREGPGANVLTF